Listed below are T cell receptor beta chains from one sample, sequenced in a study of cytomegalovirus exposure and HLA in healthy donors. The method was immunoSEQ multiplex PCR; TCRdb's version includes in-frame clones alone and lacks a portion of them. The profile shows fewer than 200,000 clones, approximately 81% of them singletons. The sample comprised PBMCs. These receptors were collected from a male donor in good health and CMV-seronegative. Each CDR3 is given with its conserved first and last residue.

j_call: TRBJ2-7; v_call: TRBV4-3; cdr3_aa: CASSQDYGEGLAVEQYF
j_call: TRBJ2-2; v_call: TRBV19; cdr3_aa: CASSISAGELFF
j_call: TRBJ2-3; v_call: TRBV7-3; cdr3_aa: CASSLRGLAGGTDTQYF
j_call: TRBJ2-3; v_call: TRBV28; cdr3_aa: CASSLGGAGVHTQYF
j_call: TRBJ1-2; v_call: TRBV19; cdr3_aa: CASSIQGGSYGYTF
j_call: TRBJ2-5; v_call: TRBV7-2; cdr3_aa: CASSLVGSGSLKTQYF
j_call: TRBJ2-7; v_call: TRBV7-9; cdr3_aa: CASSLDPRIEGGSSYEQYF
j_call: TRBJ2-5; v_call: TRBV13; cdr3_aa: CASSKNRGETQYF
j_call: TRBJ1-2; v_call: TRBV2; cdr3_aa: CATRVMGRGLYYGYTF
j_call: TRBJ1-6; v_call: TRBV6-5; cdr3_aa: CASGQGSNSPLHF
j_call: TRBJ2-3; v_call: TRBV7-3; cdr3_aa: CASSPRLGGTDTQYF
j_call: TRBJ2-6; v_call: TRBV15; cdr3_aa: CATSRGDNSGANVLTF
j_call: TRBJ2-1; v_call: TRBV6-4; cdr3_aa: CASSEFGSLASVYNEQFF
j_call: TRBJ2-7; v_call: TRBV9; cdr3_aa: CASSDQDRGLIYEQYF
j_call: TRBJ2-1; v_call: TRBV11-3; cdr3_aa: CASRIAGDNEQFF
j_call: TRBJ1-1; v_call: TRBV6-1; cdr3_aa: CASSGPGTGPGAEAFF
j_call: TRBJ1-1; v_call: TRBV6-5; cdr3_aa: CASRGSGAANTEAFF
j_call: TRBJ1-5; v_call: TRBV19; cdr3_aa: CASTPDRDRANQPQHF
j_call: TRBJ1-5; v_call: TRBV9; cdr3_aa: CASSEGQRRKPQHF
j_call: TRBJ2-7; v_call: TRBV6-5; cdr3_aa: CASSNGGEQYF
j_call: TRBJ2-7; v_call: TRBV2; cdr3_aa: CASRKDRGPTDYF
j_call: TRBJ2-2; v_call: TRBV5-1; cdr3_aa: CASSTGLAELAGELFF
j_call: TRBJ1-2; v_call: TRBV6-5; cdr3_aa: CASMGTGKSYGYTF
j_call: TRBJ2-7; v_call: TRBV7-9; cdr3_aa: CSSSQAPQTSSYEQYF
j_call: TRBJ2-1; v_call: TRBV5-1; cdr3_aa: CASSPRGTPGDEQFF
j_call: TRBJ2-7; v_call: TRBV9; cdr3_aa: CASSVEPSGGTYEQYF
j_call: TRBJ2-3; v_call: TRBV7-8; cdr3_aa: CGRMREVFLDTQYF
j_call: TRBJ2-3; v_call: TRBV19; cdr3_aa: CASSKTVPSTDTQYF
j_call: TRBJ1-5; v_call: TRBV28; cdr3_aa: CASSPPNRNQPQHF
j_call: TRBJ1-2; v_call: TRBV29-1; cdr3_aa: CSGGGGAGGYTF
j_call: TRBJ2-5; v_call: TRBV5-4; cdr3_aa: CASTGRSGGEETQYF
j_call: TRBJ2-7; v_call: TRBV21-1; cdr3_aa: CASNSDYEQYF
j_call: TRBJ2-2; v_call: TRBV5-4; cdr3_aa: CASSLDTDRSSTGELFF
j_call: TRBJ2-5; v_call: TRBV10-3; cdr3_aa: CAISGGTGKETQYF
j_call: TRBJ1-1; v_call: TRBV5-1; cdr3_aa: CASSLVPREDTEAFF
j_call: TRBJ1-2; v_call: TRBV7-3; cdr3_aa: CASSPTRDSPDGYTF
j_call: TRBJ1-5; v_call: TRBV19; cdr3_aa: CASIPGQAPSKPQHF
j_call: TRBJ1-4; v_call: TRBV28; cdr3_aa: CASESGQATNEKLFF
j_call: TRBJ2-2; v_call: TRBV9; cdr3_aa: CASSVGGRATGELFF
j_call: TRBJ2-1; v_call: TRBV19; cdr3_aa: CASSMAPLVSEQFF
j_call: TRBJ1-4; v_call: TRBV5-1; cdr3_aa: CASRLQGLNEKLFF
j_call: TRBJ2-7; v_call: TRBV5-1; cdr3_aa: CASSLLLAGGYEQYF
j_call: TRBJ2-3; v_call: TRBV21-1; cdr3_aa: CASIKQGALDTQYF
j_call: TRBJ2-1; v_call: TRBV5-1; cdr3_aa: CASSKGLAGYVEQFF
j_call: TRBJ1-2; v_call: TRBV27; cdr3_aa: CASSPDRGFGYGYTF
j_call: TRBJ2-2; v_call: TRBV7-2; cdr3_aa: CASTHANTGELFF
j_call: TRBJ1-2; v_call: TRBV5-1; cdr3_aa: CASSLIQLGDGYTF
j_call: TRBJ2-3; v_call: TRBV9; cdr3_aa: CASSGGGTGALTDTQYF
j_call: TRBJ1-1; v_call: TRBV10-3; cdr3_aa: CATKADGLYNTEAFF
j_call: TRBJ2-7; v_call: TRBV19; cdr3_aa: CASSISSGGYEQYF
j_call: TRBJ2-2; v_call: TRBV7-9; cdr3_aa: CASWLGGNTGELFF
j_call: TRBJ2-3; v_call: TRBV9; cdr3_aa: CASSDSIAFTDTQYF
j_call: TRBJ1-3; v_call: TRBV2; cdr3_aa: CASSHTTQGNSGNTIYF
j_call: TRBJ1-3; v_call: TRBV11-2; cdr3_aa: CASDRQGGNTIYF
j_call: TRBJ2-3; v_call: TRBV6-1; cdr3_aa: CASSGAGWVTDTQYF
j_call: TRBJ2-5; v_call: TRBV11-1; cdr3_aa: CASSFPGSDQETQYF
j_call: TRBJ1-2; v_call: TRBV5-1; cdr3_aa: CASSQATGGSYGYTF
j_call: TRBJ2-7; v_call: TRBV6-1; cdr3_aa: CASSADGFSYEQYF